The rows below give T cell receptor beta chains drawn from one sample of a study of human T cells and chemical hapten exposure. TCRdb used MiXCR to reprocess the RACE reads, holding one entry per CDR3 protein. The profile covers roughly 90,000 distinct CDR3 sequences, with approximately 11% appearing a single time and more than 0.85% taken by the ten largest. The starting material was whole blood, obtained in connection with sensitization to the hapten diphenylcyclopropenone (DPC). The receptors derive from a woman under 40 with alopecia areata. Some clones in this sample may be carry-over from other donors' samples. CDR3s include the opening cysteine and the closing phenylalanine or tryptophan. A D gene is named only where the DNA matches it firmly. Clone size appears in some rows only: once, few, many, or a class for an expanded clone.

V gene: TRBV11-2
CDR3 length: 12
J gene: TRBJ1-2
clone size: NA
D gene: NA
CDR3 protein: CASSSQNYGYTF
CDR3 DNA: TGTGCCAGCAGCTCCCAAAACTATGGCTACACCTTC

V gene: TRBV6-5
CDR3 length: 15
J gene: TRBJ1-6
clone size: many
D gene: NA
CDR3 protein: CASSLTPREDSPLHF
CDR3 DNA: TGTGCCAGCAGTTTGACACCGAGGGAGGATTCACCCCTCCACTTT

V gene: TRBV4-2
CDR3 length: 14
J gene: TRBJ1-2
clone size: few
D gene: TRBD1
CDR3 protein: CASSQVGQEYGYTF
CDR3 DNA: TGTGCCAGCAGCCAAGTAGGACAGGAGTATGGCTACACCTTC

V gene: TRBV28
CDR3 length: 17
J gene: TRBJ2-1
clone size: many
D gene: TRBD2
CDR3 protein: CASSPWTSGRGYNEQFF
CDR3 DNA: TGTGCCAGCAGTCCATGGACTAGCGGGAGGGGGTACAATGAGCAGTTCTTC

V gene: TRBV18
CDR3 length: 15
J gene: TRBJ2-3
clone size: many
D gene: NA
CDR3 protein: CASSPPSRETDTQYF
CDR3 DNA: TGTGCCAGCTCACCACCGAGCAGGGAAACAGATACGCAGTATTTT

V gene: TRBV7-2
CDR3 length: 15
J gene: TRBJ1-5
clone size: NA
D gene: NA
CDR3 protein: CASSLTGTHNQPQHF
CDR3 DNA: TGTGCCAGCAGCTTGACCGGGACACACAATCAGCCCCAGCATTTT

V gene: TRBV29-1
CDR3 length: 13
J gene: TRBJ1-1
clone size: few
D gene: TRBD1
CDR3 protein: CSAAGQMNTEAFF
CDR3 DNA: TGCAGCGCGGCGGGACAGATGAACACTGAAGCTTTCTTT

V gene: TRBV20-1
CDR3 length: 16
J gene: TRBJ2-1
clone size: once
D gene: TRBD2
CDR3 protein: CSVKRREVGPYNEQFF
CDR3 DNA: TGCAGTGTCAAGAGGCGGGAGGTTGGACCCTACAATGAGCAGTTCTTC

V gene: TRBV27
CDR3 length: 15
J gene: TRBJ2-7
clone size: many
D gene: NA
CDR3 protein: CASSNQAHLYYEQYF
CDR3 DNA: TGTGCCAGCAGTAATCAGGCCCATCTCTACTACGAGCAGTACTTC

V gene: TRBV28
CDR3 length: 12
J gene: TRBJ2-2
clone size: NA
D gene: TRBD1
CDR3 protein: CASKTGAGELFF
CDR3 DNA: TGTGCCAGCAAGACAGGGGCCGGGGAGCTGTTTTTT

V gene: TRBV20-1
CDR3 length: 14
J gene: TRBJ2-3
clone size: many
D gene: TRBD2
CDR3 protein: CSARDAGGTDTQYF
CDR3 DNA: TGCAGTGCTAGAGATGCGGGGGGCACAGATACGCAGTATTTT

V gene: TRBV7-7
CDR3 length: 18
J gene: TRBJ2-1
clone size: many
D gene: TRBD2
CDR3 protein: CASSLQPPGLGGANEQFF
CDR3 DNA: TGTGCTAGCAGCTTACAACCCCCGGGACTAGGAGGGGCCAATGAGCAGTTCTTC

V gene: TRBV3-1
CDR3 length: 15
J gene: TRBJ2-3
clone size: NA
D gene: NA
CDR3 protein: CASSQSKGRTDTQYF
CDR3 DNA: TGTGCCAGCAGCCAAAGTAAAGGCCGAACAGATACGCAGTATTTT

V gene: TRBV12-3/TRBV12-4
CDR3 length: 14
J gene: TRBJ2-7
clone size: few
D gene: TRBD1
CDR3 protein: CASSFGQGPYEQYF
CDR3 DNA: TGTGCCAGCAGTTTCGGACAGGGGCCCTACGAGCAGTACTTC

V gene: TRBV9
CDR3 length: 14
J gene: TRBJ2-1
clone size: many
D gene: NA
CDR3 protein: CASSVRSSTNEQFF
CDR3 DNA: TGTGCCAGCAGCGTAAGGTCTAGCACCAATGAGCAGTTCTTC

V gene: TRBV4-3
CDR3 length: 14
J gene: TRBJ2-1
clone size: many
D gene: NA
CDR3 protein: CASSQDTSYNEQFF
CDR3 DNA: TGCGCCAGCAGCCAAGATACCTCGTACAATGAGCAGTTCTTC

V gene: TRBV5-6
CDR3 length: 16
J gene: TRBJ2-6
clone size: many
D gene: NA
CDR3 protein: CASSLAPSSGANVLTF
CDR3 DNA: TGTGCCAGCAGCTTGGCTCCGAGCTCTGGGGCCAACGTCCTGACTTTC

V gene: TRBV9
CDR3 length: 17
J gene: TRBJ2-3
clone size: many
D gene: TRBD2
CDR3 protein: CASSVGGRALLTDTQYF
CDR3 DNA: TGTGCCAGCAGCGTAGGTGGGAGGGCCCTACTCACAGATACGCAGTATTTT

V gene: TRBV3-1
CDR3 length: 13
J gene: TRBJ1-1
clone size: few
D gene: NA
CDR3 protein: CASSRQWDTEAFF
CDR3 DNA: TGTGCCAGCAGCCGGCAGTGGGACACTGAAGCTTTCTTT

V gene: TRBV27
CDR3 length: 13
J gene: TRBJ2-7
clone size: few
D gene: NA
CDR3 protein: CASSFGKSYEQYF
CDR3 DNA: TGTGCCAGCAGTTTTGGCAAATCCTACGAGCAGTACTTC

V gene: TRBV29-1
CDR3 length: 13
J gene: TRBJ1-2
clone size: few
D gene: NA
CDR3 protein: CSVALDGAWGYTF
CDR3 DNA: TGCAGCGTCGCCTTAGACGGTGCCTGGGGCTACACCTTC

V gene: TRBV7-6
CDR3 length: 15
J gene: TRBJ2-1
clone size: few
D gene: NA
CDR3 protein: CASSLLTRAGNEQFF
CDR3 DNA: TGTGCCAGCAGCTTATTGACTAGAGCGGGCAATGAGCAGTTCTTC

V gene: TRBV11-2
CDR3 length: 12
J gene: TRBJ1-1
clone size: many
D gene: NA
CDR3 protein: CASSLDRLEAFF
CDR3 DNA: TGTGCCAGCAGCTTAGATCGTCTCGAAGCTTTCTTT

V gene: TRBV20-1
CDR3 length: 13
J gene: TRBJ1-5
clone size: NA
D gene: NA
CDR3 protein: CSAVGHRNQPQHF
CDR3 DNA: TGCAGTGCCGTAGGACACCGCAATCAGCCCCAGCATTTT

V gene: TRBV12-3/TRBV12-4
CDR3 length: 13
J gene: TRBJ1-2
clone size: few
D gene: NA
CDR3 protein: CASSFKGSYGYTF
CDR3 DNA: TGTGCCAGCAGTTTTAAAGGGTCATATGGCTACACCTTC

V gene: TRBV12-3/TRBV12-4
CDR3 length: 13
J gene: TRBJ1-1
clone size: many
D gene: NA
CDR3 protein: CASSLSLNTEAFF
CDR3 DNA: TGTGCCAGCAGTTTATCCTTGAACACTGAAGCTTTCTTT